Listed below are T cell receptor beta chains from one sample, sequenced in a study of spatial heterogeneity in lung cancer. TCRdb re-derived calls from the 5' RACE reads in MiXCR, one entry per CDR3 protein. The sample shows roughly 39,000 distinct CDR3 sequences, 7.5% to 8% of them seen only once. Sequenced here: PBMCs, sampled at surgery. All receptors come from a male donor with early-stage non-small cell lung cancer. CDR3s include the opening cysteine and the closing phenylalanine or tryptophan. Each record gives: J gene, clone size, D gene, V gene, CDR3 protein, CDR3 DNA. D genes are given only for firm matches. Size is omitted from some rows. Given values are once, few, many or a class for expanded clones.

TRBJ2-5 | - | - | TRBV14 | CASSQFGPRETQYF | TGTGCCAGCAGCCAATTCGGCCCTCGAGAGACCCAGTACTTC
TRBJ1-2 | - | - | TRBV7-9 | CASRPSGHGGAAYGYTF | TGTGCCAGCAGACCTAGTGGGCACGGGGGCGCTGCCTATGGCTACACCTTC
TRBJ2-1 | many | TRBD2 | TRBV10-3 | CAISESSGGPLEQFF | TGTGCCATCAGTGAGTCCTCGGGAGGGCCTCTTGAGCAGTTCTTC
TRBJ2-2 | many | - | TRBV7-6 | CASSLYGMNTGELFF | TGTGCCAGCAGCTTATACGGGATGAACACCGGGGAGCTGTTTTTT
TRBJ2-7 | - | TRBD2 | TRBV6-5 | CASSLAETTYEQYF | TGTGCCAGCAGTCTAGCGGAAACGACCTACGAGCAGTACTTC
TRBJ1-1 | many | TRBD1 | TRBV6-5 | CASSYATGANTEAFF | TGTGCCAGCAGTTACGCGACAGGGGCGAACACTGAAGCTTTCTTT
TRBJ2-2 | many | - | TRBV29-1 | CSVEDRNLGELFF | TGCAGCGTTGAAGATCGGAACCTCGGGGAGCTGTTTTTT
TRBJ2-5 | many | TRBD2 | TRBV13 | CASSWRDSGEQETQYF | TGTGCCAGCAGCTGGCGTGATAGCGGGGAGCAAGAGACCCAGTACTTC
TRBJ2-3 | many | - | TRBV4-3 | CASSRVGPSTDTQYF | TGCGCCAGCAGCCGGGTCGGACCTAGCACAGATACGCAGTATTTT
TRBJ1-2 | - | - | TRBV20-1 | CSARVAHGYTF | TGCAGTGCTAGAGTTGCCCACGGCTACACCTTC
TRBJ1-4 | many | - | TRBV5-5 | CASSHYGNNEKLFF | TGTGCCAGCAGCCACTACGGAAATAATGAAAAACTGTTTTTT
TRBJ2-1 | few | - | TRBV2 | CASSGIGSSYNEQFF | TGTGCCAGCAGTGGGATCGGGAGCTCCTACAATGAGCAGTTCTTC
TRBJ2-3 | many | TRBD1 | TRBV6-2/TRBV6-3 | CASSPDRALESDTQYF | TGTGCCAGCAGCCCCGACAGGGCTTTAGAATCCGATACGCAGTATTTT
TRBJ2-1 | many | TRBD1 | TRBV7-9 | CASSLGQGAFEQFF | TGTGCCAGCAGCCTCGGACAGGGGGCGTTTGAGCAGTTCTTC
TRBJ2-1 | - | TRBD2 | TRBV20-1 | CSAGATSGRARNEQFF | TGCAGTGCTGGGGCAACTAGCGGGAGGGCTAGAAATGAGCAGTTCTTC
TRBJ2-1 | many | TRBD2 | TRBV7-9 | CASSSSTSGGAYNEQFF | TGTGCCAGCAGTTCATCGACTAGCGGGGGAGCCTACAATGAGCAGTTCTTC
TRBJ2-3 | few | - | TRBV5-4 | CASSSQFGDTQYF | TGTGCCAGCAGCTCCCAGTTCGGAGATACGCAGTATTTT
TRBJ2-1 | many | TRBD2 | TRBV20-1 | CSARPGTSFHNEQFF | TGCAGTGCTAGACCCGGGACTAGCTTCCACAATGAGCAGTTCTTC
TRBJ1-6 | few | - | TRBV20-1 | CSPTVANSPLHF | TGCAGTCCGACAGTTGCTAATTCACCCCTCCACTTT
TRBJ1-1 | many | - | TRBV6-2/TRBV6-3 | CASNERGAAFF | TGTGCCAGCAATGAAAGGGGGGCAGCTTTCTTT
TRBJ2-3 | - | - | TRBV18 | CASSPISTDTQYF | TGTGCCAGCTCACCTATTAGCACAGATACGCAGTATTTT
TRBJ1-3 | many | - | TRBV30 | CAWSVGGGNTIYF | TGTGCCTGGAGTGTTGGCGGGGGAAACACCATATATTTT
TRBJ1-6 | many | TRBD1 | TRBV5-1 | CASSKTRDSLHF | TGCGCCAGCAGCAAAACCCGGGACAGCCTCCACTTT
TRBJ1-1 | many | - | TRBV7-3 | CASSLTPGEWTEAFF | TGTGCCAGCAGCTTAACGCCTGGGGAATGGACTGAAGCTTTCTTT
TRBJ2-7 | many | - | TRBV7-9 | CASSSDFYEQYF | TGTGCCAGCAGCTCCGACTTCTACGAGCAGTACTTC
TRBJ2-1 | many | - | TRBV28 | CASSPGSSLSDEQFF | TGTGCCAGCAGTCCCGGGTCCTCCCTCTCGGATGAGCAGTTCTTC
TRBJ2-5 | many | TRBD2 | TRBV4-3 | CASSQDLVSGSSETQYF | TGCGCCAGCAGCCAAGATCTTGTCAGCGGGAGTTCAGAGACCCAGTACTTC
TRBJ1-2 | many | - | TRBV2 | CASSENYGYTF | TGTGCCAGCAGTGAAAACTATGGCTACACCTTC
TRBJ2-1 | many | TRBD2 | TRBV7-3 | CASSPLAGDYNEQFF | TGTGCCAGCAGCCCCCTAGCGGGAGACTACAATGAGCAGTTCTTC
TRBJ1-6 | - | TRBD1 | TRBV6-6 | CASSLGTGVSPLHF | TGTGCCAGCAGTTTGGGGACAGGGGTTTCACCCCTCCACTTT
TRBJ2-3 | many | - | TRBV11-2 | CASRPSPTDTQYF | TGTGCCAGCAGACCGTCCCCAACAGATACGCAGTATTTT
TRBJ2-5 | few | TRBD2 | TRBV14 | CASSQDLLAGGLETQYF | TGTGCCAGCAGCCAAGATCTCCTAGCGGGAGGACTAGAGACCCAGTACTTC
TRBJ2-1 | many | TRBD2 | TRBV28 | CASSLLAGGNNEQFF | TGTGCCAGCAGTTTATTAGCGGGAGGAAACAATGAGCAGTTCTTC
TRBJ2-4 | - | - | TRBV4-3 | CASSQDRLAKNIQYF | TGCGCCAGCAGCCAAGATCGGCTGGCCAAAAACATTCAGTACTTC
TRBJ2-1 | many | - | TRBV4-1 | CASSQMQDYNEQFF | TGCGCCAGCAGCCAAATGCAGGACTACAATGAGCAGTTCTTC
TRBJ2-5 | - | - | TRBV7-7 | CASSYRVAPTVGQETQYF | TGTGCTAGCAGCTATAGAGTAGCACCGACTGTAGGCCAAGAGACCCAGTACTTC
TRBJ1-3 | few | - | TRBV3-1 | CASSQVLFSGNTIYF | TGTGCCAGCAGCCAAGTCCTCTTCTCTGGAAACACCATATATTTT
TRBJ1-3 | many | - | TRBV6-6 | CASSFKGDASGNTIYF | TGTGCCAGCAGTTTTAAGGGGGACGCCTCTGGAAACACCATATATTTT
TRBJ2-5 | many | - | TRBV25-1 | CASSDNLAGETQYF | TGTGCCAGCAGTGACAATTTGGCCGGGGAGACCCAGTACTTC
TRBJ2-5 | few | TRBD1 | TRBV5-6 | CASSLNGVRGQETQYF | TGTGCCAGCAGCTTGAACGGAGTCAGGGGGCAAGAGACCCAGTACTTC
TRBJ2-3 | many | TRBD2 | TRBV10-3 | CAISEFGTTSTDTQYF | TGTGCCATCAGTGAGTTCGGGACTACCAGCACAGATACGCAGTATTTT
TRBJ1-4 | many | - | TRBV7-8 | CASSLSHANEKLFF | TGTGCCAGCAGCTTAAGCCATGCTAATGAAAAACTGTTTTTT
TRBJ2-3 | - | - | TRBV7-8 | CASTLWARSTDTQYF | TGTGCCAGCACCCTGTGGGCCCGTAGCACAGATACGCAGTATTTT
TRBJ2-1 | - | - | TRBV12-3/TRBV12-4 | CASSLVSGGFRNEQFF | TGTGCCAGCAGTTTAGTGTCAGGAGGTTTCCGGAATGAGCAGTTCTTC
TRBJ1-5 | few | - | TRBV12-3/TRBV12-4 | CASSPSRLDGNQPQHF | TGTGCCAGCAGCCCCTCGCGTCTGGATGGCAATCAGCCCCAGCATTTT
TRBJ2-1 | - | TRBD2 | TRBV7-2 | CASSLSLADSNEQFF | TGTGCCAGCAGCTTATCCCTAGCGGATAGCAATGAGCAGTTCTTC
TRBJ2-7 | many | - | TRBV29-1 | CSVEGAASRMQYF | TGCAGCGTTGAAGGCGCAGCCTCGAGGATGCAGTACTTC
TRBJ2-5 | - | - | TRBV3-1 | CASSQNSGTTQETQYF | TGTGCCAGCAGCCAAAATTCCGGGACGACCCAAGAGACCCAGTACTTC
TRBJ2-1 | - | TRBD1 | TRBV20-1 | CSAYNPGQGYNEQFF | TGCAGTGCTTACAATCCGGGACAGGGTTACAATGAGCAGTTCTTC
TRBJ2-1 | many | TRBD2 | TRBV7-3 | CASSNSGSMDEQFF | TGTGCCAGCAGCAATAGCGGGAGTATGGATGAGCAGTTCTTC
TRBJ2-1 | many | TRBD2 | TRBV27 | CASSTKPGLARYNEQFF | TGTGCCAGCAGTACGAAGCCGGGACTAGCGAGATACAATGAGCAGTTCTTC
TRBJ1-1 | many | - | TRBV7-2 | CASSLDQPTEAFF | TGTGCCAGCAGCTTAGATCAGCCCACTGAAGCTTTCTTT
TRBJ1-6 | once | - | TRBV7-2 | CASSLGGPSSYNSPLHF | TGTGCCAGCAGCTTAGGGGGCCCGAGCTCCTATAATTCACCCCTCCACTTT
TRBJ2-7 | many | - | TRBV29-1 | CSVEQGAYEQYF | TGCAGCGTTGAACAGGGTGCCTACGAGCAGTACTTC
TRBJ2-1 | many | - | TRBV6-1 | CASSKQGNEQFF | TGTGCCAGCAGTAAGCAGGGCAATGAGCAGTTCTTC
TRBJ1-4 | - | - | TRBV4-1 | CASSQTRLANEKLFF | TGCGCCAGCAGCCAAACACGACTGGCTAATGAAAAACTGTTTTTT